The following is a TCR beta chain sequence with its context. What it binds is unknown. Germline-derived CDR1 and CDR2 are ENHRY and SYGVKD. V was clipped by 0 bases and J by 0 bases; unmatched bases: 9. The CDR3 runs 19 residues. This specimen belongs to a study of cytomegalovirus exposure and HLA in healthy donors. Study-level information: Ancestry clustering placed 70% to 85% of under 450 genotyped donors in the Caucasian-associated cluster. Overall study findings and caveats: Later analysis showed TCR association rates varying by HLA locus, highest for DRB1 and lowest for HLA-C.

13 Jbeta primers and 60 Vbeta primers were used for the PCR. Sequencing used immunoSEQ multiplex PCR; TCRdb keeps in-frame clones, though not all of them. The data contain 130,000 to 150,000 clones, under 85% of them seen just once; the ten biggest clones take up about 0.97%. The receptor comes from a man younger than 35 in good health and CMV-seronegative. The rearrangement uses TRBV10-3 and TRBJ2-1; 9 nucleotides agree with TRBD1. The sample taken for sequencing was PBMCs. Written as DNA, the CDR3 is TGTGCCATCAGTGAGTCGACCGGGACAGGGAGAAGCTCCTACAATGAGCAGTTCTTC. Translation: CAISESTGTGRSSYNEQFF.